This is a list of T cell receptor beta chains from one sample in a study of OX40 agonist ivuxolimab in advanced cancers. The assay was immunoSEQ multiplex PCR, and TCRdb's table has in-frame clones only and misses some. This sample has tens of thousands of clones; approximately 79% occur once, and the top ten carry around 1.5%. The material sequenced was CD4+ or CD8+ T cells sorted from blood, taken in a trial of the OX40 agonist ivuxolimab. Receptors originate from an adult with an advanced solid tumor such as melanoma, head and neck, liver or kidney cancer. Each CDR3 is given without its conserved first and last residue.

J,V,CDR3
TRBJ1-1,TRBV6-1,ASSERENTEAF
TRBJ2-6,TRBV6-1,ASSGRDLAGANVLT
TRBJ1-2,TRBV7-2,ASSRGGSEGYT
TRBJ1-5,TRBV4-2,ASSPWDGSNQPQH
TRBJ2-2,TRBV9,ASSVGQPSGELF
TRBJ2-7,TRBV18,ASSPFNLDSPYEQY
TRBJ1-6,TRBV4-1,ASSHTGIDSPLH
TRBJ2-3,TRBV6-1,ASSVAGGPGSTDTQY
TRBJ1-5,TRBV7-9,ASSLIGGNNQPQH
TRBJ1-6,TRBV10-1,AQDRVSPLH
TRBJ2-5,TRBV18,ASSPPGLADETQY
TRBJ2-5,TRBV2,ASSVGRGQETQY
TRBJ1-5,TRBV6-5,ASSYGSGDSQPQH
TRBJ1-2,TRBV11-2,ASSLFRGRGCT
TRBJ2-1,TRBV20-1,SAPSRVQF
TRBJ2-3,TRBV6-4,ASSPSGGDTQY
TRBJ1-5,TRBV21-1,ASSKEGDTTYSNQPQH
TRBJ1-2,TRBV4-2,ASSQDMAVAGTNYGYT
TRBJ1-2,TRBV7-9,ASSLAFGTDRYSNYGYT
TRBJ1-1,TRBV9,ASSTHPGGGRTEAF
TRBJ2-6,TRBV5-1,ASSGTSGANVLT
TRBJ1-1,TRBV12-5,ASGFGTGVRNTEAF
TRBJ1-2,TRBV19,ASSIAGYGYT
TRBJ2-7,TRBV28,ATRQPSSYEQY
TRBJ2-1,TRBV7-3,ASSFSSSYNEQF
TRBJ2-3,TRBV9,ASSAQQIGTADTQY
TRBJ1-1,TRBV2,ASMGQGRNTEAF
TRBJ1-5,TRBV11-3,ASSQGLHQPQH
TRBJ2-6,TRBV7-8,ASSLRDRGLSGANVLT
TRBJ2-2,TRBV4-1,ASSRDSRASGNTGELF
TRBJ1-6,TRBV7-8,ASTRTGMNSPLH
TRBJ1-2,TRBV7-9,ASSLQNNYGYT
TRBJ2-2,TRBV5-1,ASRNNPGGLTGELF
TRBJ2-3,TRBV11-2,ASSLRGAWTDTQY
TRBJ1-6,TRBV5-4,ASSLPGSSYNSPLH
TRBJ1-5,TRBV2,ASRRGQLEPQH
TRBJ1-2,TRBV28,ASSYGQAFNYGYT
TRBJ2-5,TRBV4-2,ASSQSRGETQY
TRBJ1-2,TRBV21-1,ATKGRAYGYT
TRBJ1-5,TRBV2,ASTRGKSNQPQH
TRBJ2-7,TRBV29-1,SACRDGGCYEQY
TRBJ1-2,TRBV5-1,ASSLAPRGADYGYT
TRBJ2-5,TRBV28,ASSSAAGLETQY
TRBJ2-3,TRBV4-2,ASSQDWGLNTQY
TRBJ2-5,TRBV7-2,ASSLVGTGSQETQY
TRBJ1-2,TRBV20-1,SVLVVRGYT
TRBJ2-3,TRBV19,ASSSTRGTGGRSTQY
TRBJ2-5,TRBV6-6,ASVPGQGARETQY
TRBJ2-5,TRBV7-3,ASSRLAGAGETQY
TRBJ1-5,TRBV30,AWNSQGQPQH
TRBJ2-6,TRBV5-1,ASSLGSGANVLT
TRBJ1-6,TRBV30,AWTNRVDSPLH
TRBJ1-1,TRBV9,ASSVWVNTEAF
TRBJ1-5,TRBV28,ASSFSGRDSNQPQH
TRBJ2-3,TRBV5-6,ASSSRRSTDTQY
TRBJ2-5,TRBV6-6,ASSYSRQGGTQY
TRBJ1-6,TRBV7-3,ASSLAGGDSPLH
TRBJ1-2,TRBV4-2,ASSRMLDSVVGYT
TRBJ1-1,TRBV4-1,ASSQSGGTLNTEAF